These 20 T cell receptor beta chains originate from one sample sequenced in a study of T cells after yellow fever vaccination. MiXCR was run by TCRdb on the 5' RACE reads, yielding one entry per CDR3 protein. The table records some 400,000 distinct CDR3 sequences, approximately 18% of them present only once. Here the sequenced sample was PBMCs, taken before the yellow fever booster vaccination. These receptors were taken from a man younger than 30 who received the YFV17D yellow fever vaccine.

The chain has TRBV7-9 and TRBJ1-5; no clear D gene. The CDR3 is 15 amino acids. Germline CDR1 reads SEHNR; CDR2 reads FQNEAQ (reference sequence). The germline V and J ends were trimmed by 4 bases and 4 bases, with 14 bases remaining between them. The CDR3 region has the DNA TGTGCCAGCAGCTCCACGGTACGGGGAAATCAGCCCCAGCATTTT. As protein: CASSSTVRGNQPQHF.

This chain links TRBV29-1 with TRBJ2-5; TRBD2 aligns across 9 bases. The CDR3 covers 11 residues. The germline gives CDR1 SQVTM, CDR2 ANQGSEA. The CDR3 spells CGGRVKETQYF. The CDR3 coding sequence is TGCGGCGGGAGGGTAAAAGAGACCCAGTACTTC.

The genes are TRBV6-6 and TRBJ2-3; tentative D call: TRBD1 (5 bases). The V end lost 2 bases, the J end lost 2 bases, and 8 bases lay between the germline ends. This CDR3 is built from 14 residues. Per the germline V gene, CDR1 is MNHNY and CDR2 is SVGAGI (reference sequence). In DNA, the CDR3 is TGTGCCAGCAGTTACCCGACAGACACAGATACGCAGTATTTT. It encodes CASSYPTDTDTQYF.

The chain joins TRBV7-8 to TRBJ2-1; D possibly corresponds to TRBD1 (5 bases). Trimming left V 5 bases short and J 4 bases short, with 15 bases between. Germline V lookup: CDR1 SGHVS, CDR2 FQNEAQ. The CDR3 is 15 amino acids. This CDR3 reads CASSGRAKSYNEQFF. CDR3 DNA sequence: TGTGCCAGCAGCGGCAGGGCAAAAAGTTACAATGAGCAGTTCTTC.

The chain employs TRBV4-1 and TRBJ2-7; 14 nucleotides agree with TRBD2. Germline V gives CDR1 MGHRA, CDR2 YSYEKL. J gave up 2 bases and V 2 bases, and 8 bases lay outside the gene matches. The length of the CDR3 is 18 residues. The CDR3 DNA reads as TGCGCCAGCAGCCAAAGGACTAGCGGGGGGCCTAACCCCTACGAGCAGTACTTC. Translating it yields CASSQRTSGGPNPYEQYF.

This chain links TRBV6-2 or TRBV6-3 with TRBJ2-1; a possible D gene is TRBD1 (5 bases). Germline-derived CDR1 and CDR2 are MNHEY and SVGEGT. The CDR3 sequence is 12 residues long. V was cut by 7 bases and J by 6 bases, with 10 bases left in between. For the CDR3, the DNA is TGTGCCAGCACTCAGGGATTCAATGAGCAGTTCTTC. Residues: CASTQGFNEQFF.

The J gene is TRBJ1-1, the V gene TRBV24-1; no reliable D call. V dropped 0 bases and J dropped 3 bases, with 7 bases sitting between them. This CDR3 region has 14 residues. Germline assignment: CDR1 KGHDR and CDR2 SFDVKD. The CDR3 protein is CATSDLGGYTEAFF. The CDR3 bases are TGTGCCACCAGTGATTTGGGCGGATACACTGAAGCTTTCTTT.

This clonotype was observed a few times. This rearrangement joins TRBV4-3 to TRBJ2-7; no reliable D call. The germline V gene has CDR1 LGHNA and CDR2 YSLEER. The CDR3 consists of 16 residues. The V and J ends lost 0 bases and 3 bases respectively, with 15 bases between them. The CDR3 DNA is TGCGCCAGCAGCCAAGATCCGGACGGTGGGCGCTACGAGCAGTACTTC. Its protein is CASSQDPDGGRYEQYF.

This chain links TRBV7-6 with TRBJ2-1; D is perhaps TRBD2 (6 bases). Germline values: CDR1 SGHVS, CDR2 FNYEAQ. The CDR3 is made up of 16 amino acids. Trimming pared 5 bases from V and 2 bases from J, leaving 16 bases between. The CDR3 nucleotides are TGTGCCAGCAGCCCCGCAGCGGGCGGGGCCTACAATGAGCAGTTCTTC. This codes for CASSPAAGGAYNEQFF.

This clonotype turned up a few times. The V call is TRBV6-5, the J call TRBJ2-3; possible D gene TRBD1, 6 bases. Germline loops: CDR1 MNHEY, CDR2 SVGAGI. This CDR3 has 13 residues. Trimming pared 10 bases from V and 7 bases from J, leaving 18 bases between. In nucleotides, the CDR3 is TGTGCCACTAGGGGCAGGGGCACGAATACGCAGTATTTT. As protein: CATRGRGTNTQYF.

V gene TRBV7-8 combines with J gene TRBJ1-2; 9 bases fit TRBD1. The CDR3 is 18 amino acids. V was clipped by 5 bases and J by 8 bases; unmatched bases: 21. CDR1 and CDR2 (germline): SGHVS, FQNEAQ. The CDR3 nucleotides read TGTGCCAGCAGCCAGCGTTTACGGGGACAGGGTAGCGGGTCGGGCTACACCTTC. Translating it yields CASSQRLRGQGSGSGYTF.

V gene TRBV11-2 combines with J gene TRBJ2-1; D not certain. The CDR3 consists of 12 residues. V was cut by 2 bases and J by 10 bases, with 9 bases left in between. CDR1 SGHAT and CDR2 FQNNGV come from the germline V gene. Here the CDR3 DNA reads TGTGCCAGCAGCTTACCCCGGGTAGAGCAGTTCTTC. This translates into CASSLPRVEQFF.

This clonotype was observed many times. The chain couples TRBV3-1 to TRBJ2-3; D gene uncertain. Germline loops: CDR1 LGHDT, CDR2 YNNKEL (reference sequence). The CDR3 covers 14 residues. With 3 bases removed from V and 1 base from J, the gap between germline ends came to 8 bases. DNA for the CDR3: TGTGCCAGCAGCCAGGTTGCGGGCACAGATACGCAGTATTTT. Residues: CASSQVAGTDTQYF.

This clonotype was counted only a few times. V usage is TRBV20-1 and J usage is TRBJ2-1, with 8 positions matching TRBD2. The CDR3 loop spans 16 amino acids. The germline gives CDR1 DFQATT, CDR2 SNEGSKA (reference sequence). Losses at the gene ends were 0 bases for V and 3 bases for J; bases not matched to a gene: 7. The CDR3 loop reads CSARDLLAGHYNEQFF. CDR3 DNA: TGCAGTGCTAGAGATTTGCTAGCGGGCCACTACAATGAGCAGTTCTTC.

The CDR3 nucleotides are TGTGCCAGCACCGTGCGGTGGAAAGACTACTATGGCTACACCTTC. This sequence encodes CASTVRWKDYYGYTF. The V and J genes are TRBV12-3 or TRBV12-4 and TRBJ1-2; D is unresolved. This CDR3 region has 15 residues. V lost 7 bases and J 3 bases, leaving 18 bases between the germline ends.

This clonotype has a count of ten or more. J is TRBJ2-2 and V is TRBV29-1, with 11 bases aligning to TRBD1. Germline assignment: CDR1 SQVTM and CDR2 ANQGSEA. The CDR3 has 14 amino acids. The V gene end was trimmed by 8 bases and the J gene end by 4 bases; junction bases not matched to a gene: 6. The CDR3 loop is CSISDRGLTGELFF. In DNA, the CDR3 is TGCAGCATATCGGACAGGGGGCTCACCGGGGAGCTGTTTTTT.

This chain links TRBV5-5 with TRBJ2-2; D possibly corresponds to TRBD2 (7 bases). This CDR3 comprises 17 residues. Germline lookup yields CDR1 SGHKS and CDR2 YYEKEE (reference sequence). The germline V and J ends were trimmed by 0 bases and 3 bases, with 15 bases remaining between them. CDR3 in amino acids: CASSLVLSGGHTGELFF. DNA of the CDR3: TGTGCCAGCAGCTTGGTCTTGTCGGGGGGCCACACCGGGGAGCTGTTTTTT. The full variable domain, its missing parts supplied by reference TRBV5-5 and TRBJ2-2, is DAGVTQSPTHLIKTRGQQVTLRCSPISGHKSVSWYQQVLGQGPQFIFQYYEKEERGRGNFPDRFSARQFPNYSSELNVNALLLGDSALYLCASSLVLSGGHTGELFFGEGSRLTVL.

This clonotype was counted between two and nine times. The chain recombines TRBV5-1 with TRBJ2-1; TRBD2 aligns across 9 bases. J was trimmed by 13 bases and V by 0 bases; bases with no gene match: 2. The CDR3 loop spans 12 amino acids. CDR1 is SGHRS, CDR2 YFSETQ, per germline. The CDR3 region is CASSLVRGGQFF. As DNA, the CDR3 is TGCGCCAGCAGCTTGGTGCGGGGGGGCCAGTTCTTC.

The chain links TRBV28 to TRBJ2-6, with TRBD1 as a possible D gene (5 bases). Trimming removed 1 base at V and 2 bases at J, with 15 bases between. CDR3 length: 18 amino acids. CDR1 is MDHEN, CDR2 SYDVKM, per germline. CDR3 sequence reads: CASSLYVRVRPGANVLTF. For the CDR3, the DNA is TGTGCCAGCAGTTTATACGTCAGGGTTCGCCCTGGGGCCAACGTCCTGACTTTC.

The genes are TRBV6-5 and TRBJ1-1; D gene unclear. The CDR3 runs to 15 residues. CDR1 and CDR2 (germline): MNHEY, SVGAGI. The germline V and J ends were trimmed by 5 bases and 5 bases, with 18 bases remaining between them. Written as DNA, the CDR3 is TGTGCCAGCAGTCACCGAGGAGGGAAGAATACTGAAGCTTTCTTT. Its protein is CASSHRGGKNTEAFF.